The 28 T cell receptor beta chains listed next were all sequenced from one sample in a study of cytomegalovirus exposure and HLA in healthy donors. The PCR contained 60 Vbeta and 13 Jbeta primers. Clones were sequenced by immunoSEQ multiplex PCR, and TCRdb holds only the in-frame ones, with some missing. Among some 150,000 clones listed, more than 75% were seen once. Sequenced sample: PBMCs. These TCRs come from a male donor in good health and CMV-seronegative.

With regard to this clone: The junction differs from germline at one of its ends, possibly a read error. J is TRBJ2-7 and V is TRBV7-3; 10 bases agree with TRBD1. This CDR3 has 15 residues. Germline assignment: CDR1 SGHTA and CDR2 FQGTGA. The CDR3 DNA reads TGTTCCAGCAGCCTACCGGGACAGGGGTCCTACGAGCAGTACTTC. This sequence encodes CSSSLPGQGSYEQYF.

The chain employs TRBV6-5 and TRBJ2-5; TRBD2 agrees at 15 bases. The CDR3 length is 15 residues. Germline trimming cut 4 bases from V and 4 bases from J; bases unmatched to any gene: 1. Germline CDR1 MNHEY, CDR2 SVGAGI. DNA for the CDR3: TGTGCCAGCAGTTGGACTAGCGGGGGGGCAGAGACCCAGTACTTC. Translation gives CASSWTSGGAETQYF.

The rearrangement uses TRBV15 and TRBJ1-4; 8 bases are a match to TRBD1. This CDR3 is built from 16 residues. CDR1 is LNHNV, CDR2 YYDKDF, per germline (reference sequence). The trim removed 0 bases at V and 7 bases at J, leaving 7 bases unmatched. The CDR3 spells CATSRDYGTGREKLFF. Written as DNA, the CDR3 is TGTGCCACCAGCAGAGATTACGGGACAGGACGTGAAAAACTGTTTTTT. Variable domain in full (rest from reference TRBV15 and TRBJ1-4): DAMVIQNPRYQVTQFGKPVTLSCSQTLNHNVMYWYQQKSSQAPKLLFHYYDKDFNNEADTPDNFQSRRPNTSFCFLDIRSPGLGDTAMYLCATSRDYGTGREKLFFGSGTQLSVL.

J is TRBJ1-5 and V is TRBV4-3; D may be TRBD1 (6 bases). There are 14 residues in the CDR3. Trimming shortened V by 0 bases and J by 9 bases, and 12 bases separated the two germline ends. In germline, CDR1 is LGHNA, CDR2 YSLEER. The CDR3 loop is CASSQDEGVRPQHF. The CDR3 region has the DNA TGCGCCAGCAGCCAAGATGAGGGGGTCCGGCCCCAGCATTTT.

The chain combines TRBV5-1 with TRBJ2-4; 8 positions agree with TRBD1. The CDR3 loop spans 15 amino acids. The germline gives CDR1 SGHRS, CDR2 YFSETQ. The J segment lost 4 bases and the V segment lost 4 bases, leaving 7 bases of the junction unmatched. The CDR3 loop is CASSVYRGDKNIQYF. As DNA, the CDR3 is TGCGCCAGCAGCGTCTACAGGGGGGATAAAAACATTCAGTACTTC.

The CDR3 protein is CASSLSSNQPQHF. The CDR3 DNA sequence: TGTGCCAGCAGCTTATCAAGCAATCAGCCCCAGCATTTT. The V call is TRBV11-2, the J call TRBJ1-5; no firm D call. CDR1 is SGHAT, CDR2 FQNNGV, per germline. Deletions cut 2 bases from V and 1 base from J, with 3 bases between. The CDR3 is 13 residues long.

The CDR3 DNA reads as TGTGCCAGCAGCCAGGGACAGACTGAGCAGTTCTTC. It codes for CASSQGQTEQFF. This chain joins TRBV6-5 and TRBJ2-1, with 7 bases that match TRBD1. CDR1 MNHEY and CDR2 SVGAGI come from the germline V gene. V lost 6 bases to trimming and J lost 9 bases; unmatched junction nucleotides: 5. The CDR3 is made up of 12 amino acids.

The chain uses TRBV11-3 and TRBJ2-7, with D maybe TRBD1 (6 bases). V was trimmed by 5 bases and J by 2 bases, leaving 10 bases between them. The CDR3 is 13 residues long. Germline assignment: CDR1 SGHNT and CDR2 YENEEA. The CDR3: CASSPGVTYEQYF. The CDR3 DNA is TGTGCCAGCAGCCCAGGGGTAACCTACGAGCAGTACTTC.

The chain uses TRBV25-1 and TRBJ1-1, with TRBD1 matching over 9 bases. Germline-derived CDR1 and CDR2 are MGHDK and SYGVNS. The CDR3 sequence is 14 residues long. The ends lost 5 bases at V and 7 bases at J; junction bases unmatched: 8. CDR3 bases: TGTGCCAGCAGTAGAGGACAGGGGAAGGTTGAAGCTTTCTTT. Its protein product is CASSRGQGKVEAFF.

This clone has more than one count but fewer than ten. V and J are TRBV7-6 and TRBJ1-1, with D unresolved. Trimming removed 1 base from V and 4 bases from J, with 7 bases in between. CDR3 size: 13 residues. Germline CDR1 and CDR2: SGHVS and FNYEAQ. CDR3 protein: CASSLGSITEAFF. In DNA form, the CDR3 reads TGTGCCAGCAGCTTAGGTTCCATCACTGAAGCTTTCTTT.

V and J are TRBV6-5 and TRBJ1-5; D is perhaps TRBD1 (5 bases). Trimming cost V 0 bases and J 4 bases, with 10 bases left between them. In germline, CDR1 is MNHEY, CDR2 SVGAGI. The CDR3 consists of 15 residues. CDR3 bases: TGTGCCAGCAGTTACTCCGGGACTGGTAATCAGCCCCAGCATTTT. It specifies CASSYSGTGNQPQHF.

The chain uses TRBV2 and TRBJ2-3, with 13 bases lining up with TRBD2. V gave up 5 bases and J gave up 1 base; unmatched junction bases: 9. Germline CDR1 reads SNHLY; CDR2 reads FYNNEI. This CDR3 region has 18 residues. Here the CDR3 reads CASSQLAGGSFGTDTQYF. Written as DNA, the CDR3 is TGTGCCAGCAGTCAACTAGCGGGGGGGTCATTCGGCACAGATACGCAGTATTTT.

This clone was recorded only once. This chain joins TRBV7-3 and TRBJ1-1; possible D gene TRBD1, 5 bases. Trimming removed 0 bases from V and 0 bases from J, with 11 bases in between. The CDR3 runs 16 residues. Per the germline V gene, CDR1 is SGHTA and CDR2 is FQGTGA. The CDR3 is CASSLTGREVNTEAFF. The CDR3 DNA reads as TGTGCCAGCAGCTTAACGGGCAGGGAAGTGAACACTGAAGCTTTCTTT.

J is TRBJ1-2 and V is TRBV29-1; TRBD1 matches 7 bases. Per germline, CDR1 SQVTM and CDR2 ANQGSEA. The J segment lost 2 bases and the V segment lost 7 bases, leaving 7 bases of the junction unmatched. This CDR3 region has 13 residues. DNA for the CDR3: TGCAGCGCCCAGACAGGGATCAACTATGGCTACACCTTC. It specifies CSAQTGINYGYTF.

The CDR3 sequence is CASSQSPGLLETQYF. The CDR3 DNA sequence: TGCGCCAGCAGTCAATCCCCGGGACTGCTAGAGACCCAGTACTTC. The chain couples TRBV23-1 to TRBJ2-5; perhaps TRBD2 as D (6 bases). TRBV23-1 carries the ORF label, with uncertain function. The CDR3 extends over 15 amino acids. Trimming left V 0 bases short and J 4 bases short, with 12 bases between.

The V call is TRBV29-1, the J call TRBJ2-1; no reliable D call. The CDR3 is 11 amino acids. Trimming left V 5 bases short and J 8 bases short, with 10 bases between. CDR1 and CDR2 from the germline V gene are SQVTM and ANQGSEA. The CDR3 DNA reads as TGCAGCGTTAAATACCGGGATGAGCAGTTCTTC. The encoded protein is CSVKYRDEQFF.

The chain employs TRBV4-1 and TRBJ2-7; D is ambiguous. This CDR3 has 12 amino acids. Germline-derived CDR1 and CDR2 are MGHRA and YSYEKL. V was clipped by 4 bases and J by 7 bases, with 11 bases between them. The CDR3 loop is CASSPRPGEQYF. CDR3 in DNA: TGCGCCAGCAGCCCCCGGCCCGGGGAGCAGTACTTC.

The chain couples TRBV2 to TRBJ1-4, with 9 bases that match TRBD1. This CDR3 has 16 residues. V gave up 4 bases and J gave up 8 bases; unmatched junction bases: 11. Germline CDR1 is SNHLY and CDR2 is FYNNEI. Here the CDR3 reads CASSGTTGGRGEKLFF. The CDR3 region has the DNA TGTGCCAGCAGTGGTACTACAGGGGGCAGGGGCGAAAAACTGTTTTTT.

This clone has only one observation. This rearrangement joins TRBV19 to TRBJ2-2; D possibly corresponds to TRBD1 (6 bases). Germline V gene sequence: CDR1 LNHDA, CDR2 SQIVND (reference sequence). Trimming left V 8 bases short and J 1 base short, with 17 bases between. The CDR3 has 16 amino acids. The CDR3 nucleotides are TGTGCCAGTGGGGGCCTAAGCTACCGGAACACCGGGGAGCTGTTTTTT. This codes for CASGGLSYRNTGELFF.

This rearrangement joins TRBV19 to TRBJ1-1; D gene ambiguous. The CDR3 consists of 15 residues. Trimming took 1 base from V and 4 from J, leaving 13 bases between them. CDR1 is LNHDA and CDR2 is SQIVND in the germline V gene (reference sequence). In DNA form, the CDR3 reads TGTGCCAGTAGTATAGCGACTGCCGTTGCCACTGAAGCTTTCTTT. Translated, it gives CASSIATAVATEAFF.

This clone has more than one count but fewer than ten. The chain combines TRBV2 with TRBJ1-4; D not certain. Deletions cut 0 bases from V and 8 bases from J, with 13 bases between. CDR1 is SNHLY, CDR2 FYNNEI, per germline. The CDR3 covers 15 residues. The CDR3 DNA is TGTGCCAGCAGTGAAGCGAGGGCGCGGGGAGAAAAACTGTTTTTT. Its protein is CASSEARARGEKLFF.

This CDR3 reads CASSYQTGNYEQYF. Here the CDR3 DNA reads TGTGCCAGCAGTTACCAGACAGGGAACTACGAGCAGTACTTC. The J gene is TRBJ2-7, the V gene TRBV6-5, with 7 bases matching TRBD1. The V gene end was trimmed by 2 bases and the J gene end by 3 bases; junction bases not matched to a gene: 4. In germline, CDR1 is MNHEY, CDR2 SVGAGI. This CDR3 spans 14 amino acids.

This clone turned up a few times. CDR3 in amino acids: CASGSAGAGVELFF. CDR3 nucleotides: TGTGCTAGTGGTTCGGCAGGGGCGGGTGTGGAACTGTTTTTT. This sequence joins TRBV12-5 and TRBJ1-4, with a possible D match to TRBD1 (6 bases). V dropped 4 bases and J dropped 12 bases, with 18 bases sitting between them. There are 14 residues in the CDR3. Germline V CDR1 and CDR2: LGHNT, FRNRAP.

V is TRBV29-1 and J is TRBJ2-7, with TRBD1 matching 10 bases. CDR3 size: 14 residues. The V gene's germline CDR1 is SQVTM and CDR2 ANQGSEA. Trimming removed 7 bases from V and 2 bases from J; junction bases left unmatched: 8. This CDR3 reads CSAGGGTGAYEQYF. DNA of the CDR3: TGCAGCGCTGGGGGGGGGACAGGGGCCTACGAGCAGTACTTC.

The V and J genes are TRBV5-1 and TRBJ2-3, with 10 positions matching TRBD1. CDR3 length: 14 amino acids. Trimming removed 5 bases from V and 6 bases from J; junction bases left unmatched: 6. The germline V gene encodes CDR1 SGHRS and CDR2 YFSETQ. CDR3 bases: TGCGCCAGCAGAGCGACGGGACAGGGGGATACGCAGTATTTT. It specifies CASRATGQGDTQYF.

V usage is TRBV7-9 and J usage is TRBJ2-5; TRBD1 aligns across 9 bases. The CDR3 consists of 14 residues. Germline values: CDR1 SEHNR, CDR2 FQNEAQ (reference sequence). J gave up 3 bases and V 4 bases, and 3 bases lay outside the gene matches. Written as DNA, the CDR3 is TGTGCCAGCAGCTCATGGGACAGGGAAGAGACCCAGTACTTC. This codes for CASSSWDREETQYF.

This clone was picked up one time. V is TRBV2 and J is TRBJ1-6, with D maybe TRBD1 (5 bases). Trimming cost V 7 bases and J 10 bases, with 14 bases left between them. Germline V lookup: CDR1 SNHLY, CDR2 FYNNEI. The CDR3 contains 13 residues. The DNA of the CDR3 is TGTGCCAGCAACGGCGGGGAGGGGTCACCCCTCCACTTT. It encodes CASNGGEGSPLHF.

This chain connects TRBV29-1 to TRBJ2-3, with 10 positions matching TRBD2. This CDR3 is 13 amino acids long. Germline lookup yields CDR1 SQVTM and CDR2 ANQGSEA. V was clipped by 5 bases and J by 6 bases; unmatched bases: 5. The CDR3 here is CSVLAGGGDTQYF. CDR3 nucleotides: TGCAGCGTTTTAGCGGGGGGCGGGGATACGCAGTATTTT.